The entry that follows covers one TCR beta chain sequence. Antigen specificity is unknown. These data come from a study of T cell responses to AZD1222 COVID-19 vaccine. Study conclusions and caveats: Reportedly, nearly half the spike-specific TCRs target unmutated variant regions.

Sequencing was performed with immunoSEQ multiplex PCR; in TCRdb, only in-frame clones are kept and a portion is missing. The sample holds about 130,000 clones, more than 85% seen once. Per the germline V gene, CDR1 is LNHDA and CDR2 is SQIVND (reference sequence). After removal of 5 bases from V and 0 bases from J, the junction contained 13 bases not matched to a gene. This CDR3 is built from 19 residues. The gene calls are TRBV19 and TRBJ2-4; 10 bases fit TRBD1. The starting material was peripheral blood, obtained on day 0 of AZD1222 vaccination. This receptor was identified in an adult in good health. This CDR3 reads CASSLRDRGSTSAKNIQYF. CDR3 sequence (DNA): TGTGCCAGTAGTCTCCGGGACAGGGGCTCTACCTCAGCCAAAAACATTCAGTACTTC. Based on the CDR3 plus reference TRBV19 and TRBJ2-4, the full variable domain is DGGITQSPKYLFRKEGQNVTLSCEQNLNHDAMYWYRQDPGQGLRLIYYSQIVNDFQKGDIAEGYSVSREKKESFPLTVTSAQKNPTAFYLCASSLRDRGSTSAKNIQYFGAGTRLSVL.